This paragraph covers one T cell receptor beta chain sequence. Libraries were prepared by immunoSEQ multiplex PCR; TCRdb keeps only in-frame clonotypes and omits some of them. The table includes 20,000 to 25,000 clones, 80% detected once. The data are from a study of PD-1 blockade in classical Hodgkin lymphoma. Every single patient, without exception, relapsed after autologous stem cell transplantation, and brentuximab vedotin exposure varied. V lost 8 bases to trimming and J lost 4 bases; unmatched junction nucleotides: 9. The CDR3 covers 16 residues. The V gene's germline CDR1 is SNHLY and CDR2 FYNNEI.

Material: peripheral blood mononuclear cells (PBMCs), obtained before the second cycle of nivolumab. V gene TRBV2 combines with J gene TRBJ2-5, with 14 bases fitting TRBD2. This clonotype was sampled from a human donor with classical Hodgkin lymphoma. DNA for the CDR3: TGTGCCAGCCAGACTAGCGGGGGGGCGCGGGGAGAGACCCAGTACTTC. It yields the protein CASQTSGGARGETQYF.